This TCR beta chain was sequenced for a study of T-cell reconstitution after alpha-beta-depleted transplantation in children (dated by TCRdb to 2016 to 2017). Describing the broader study: T-cell immune reconstitution after TCRalphabeta/CD19-depleted allogeneic hematopoietic cell transplantation in children was quantitatively tracked in the study by means of TCR repertoire profiling. General conclusions and limits of the study: In some patients, the high TCRbeta diversity seen at day 60 was put down to recipient T cells and intrathymic progenitors that had survived conditioning. Hyperexpanded clone frequencies declined over subsequent months; after one year, T-cell counts and TCRbeta diversity were mostly attributed to newly produced T cells. Apparently early alphabetaT-cell count recovery about two months after transplant reportedly relied on only several hundred rapidly expanded clones derived from non-depleted graft cells.

The meaning of the sample's treatment or condition label: allogeneic hematopoietic cell transplantation with graft depleted of TCRalphabeta T cells and CD19 B cells. TCRalphabeta/CD19-depleted allogeneic hematopoietic cell grafts were given to the transplant recipients, all of whom were children. CDR1 and CDR2 were assigned from the germline V gene as SGHDT and YYEEEE. Including cysteine and phenylalanine, the CDR3 has 14 amino acids. Only the CDR3 portion is preserved as DNA: 42 bases, with reading frame beginning at the first base. Here V drops 10 bases and J drops 2 bases, and the junction holds 9 bases not matched to any gene. Libraries were made using PCR. The reads were generated on an Illumina HiSeq 2500. Molecular barcoding was employed in the preparation of TCR libraries, with unique molecular identifiers being used to normalize TCRbeta repertoire quantification. In TCRdb, the public reads were trimmed at Q25 with fastp and aligned with MiXCR, with productive beta chains retained. Rows are unified per CDR3 protein, each entry keeping the most common DNA and genes. Counted in this sample were roughly 220,000 distinct CDR3 sequences; roughly 8.1% of them appeared once. The top ten hold approximately 34% of the sample.

Concerning this clonotype: Its recognized antigen is unknown. No much larger clone is present one base from it, and per-base qualities are unavailable.

The source was PBMCs, mostly from graft donor cells, collected 360 days after TCRalphabeta/CD19-depleted stem cell transplant. The rearranged segments are TRBV5-6 and TRBJ2-3, with 8 central nucleotides matching TRBD1. The clonotype comes from a male patient under 10 years old who had a stem cell transplant for acute myeloid leukemia, so the T cells may come from the graft donor. The CDR3 loop reads CAARGQGNTDTQYF. The DNA sequence is given as TGTGCCGCACGCGGACAGGGTAACACAGATACGCAGTATTTT. Outside the CDR3, residues come from the reference TRBV5-6 and TRBJ2-3 proteins, so the full variable domain is: DAGVTQSPTHLIKTRGQQVTLRCSPKSGHDTVSWYQQALGQGPQFIFQYYEEEERQRGNFPDRFSGHQFPNYSSELNVNALLLGDSALYLCAARGQGNTDTQYFGPGTRLTVL.